The 5 T cell receptor beta chains reported below all come from one sample, sequenced in a study of blood T cells in healthy people across ages. Together with a sample-barcoded 5' primer, a J-beta primer mix was included in a second PCR lasting about 7 to 12 cycles. TCRdb recomputed calls from the 5' RACE reads with MiXCR, one row per CDR3 protein. The sample has hundreds of thousands of distinct CDR3 sequences; about 30% are singletons. Sequencing used blood. The receptors shown here come from a woman aged 80 or older in good health.

This clonotype was seen a handful of times. This sequence may be a read error, since a much larger clone differs from it by one base. This chain links TRBV6-2 or TRBV6-3 with TRBJ2-4; no clear D gene. Germline CDR1 is MNHEY and CDR2 is SVGEGT. CDR3 length: 14 amino acids. The chain's CDR3 is CTSSYSTAKNIQYF. CDR3 sequence (DNA): TGTACCAGCAGTTACTCGACCGCCAAAAACATTCAGTACTTC.

This clonotype was observed many times. The rearrangement uses TRBV5-5 and TRBJ2-7, with D perhaps given as TRBD1 or TRBD2 (5 bases each). CDR1 and CDR2 (germline): SGHKS, YYEKEE (reference sequence). The CDR3 runs 17 residues. Trimming removed 2 bases from V and 0 bases from J, with 18 bases in between. CDR3 loop: CASSFSPPGAFSYEQYF. The CDR3 DNA reads TGTGCCAGCAGCTTTTCCCCCCCCGGGGCCTTCTCCTACGAGCAGTACTTC.

Points on this clonotype: A junction boundary mismatches the germline segment, possibly from a read error. The chain joins TRBV5-1 to TRBJ2-7; no definite D call. The CDR3 has 14 amino acids. Per germline, CDR1 SGHRS and CDR2 YFSETQ. This CDR3 reads CASSLLGTTYEQYF. CDR3 bases: TGTGCCAGCAGCTTGTTGGGAACCACCTACGAGCAGTACTTC.

In its sample, this clonotype was seen a few times. This chain links TRBV5-4 with TRBJ2-1; 7 bases agree with TRBD1. This CDR3 has 15 amino acids. V was clipped by 1 base and J by 6 bases; unmatched bases: 7. Germline-derived CDR1 and CDR2 are SGHNT and YYREEE (reference sequence). CDR3 protein: CASSLSSQGINEQFF. Written as DNA, the CDR3 is TGTGCCAGCAGCTTGAGCTCACAGGGGATCAATGAGCAGTTCTTC.

This chain links TRBV11-2 with TRBJ1-2; the match to TRBD1 covers 9 bases. Trimming at V came to 5 bases and at J to 8 bases, leaving 18 bases not matched to a gene. This CDR3 is 17 amino acids long. From germline, CDR1 is SGHAT and CDR2 FQNNGV. CDR3 sequence (DNA): TGTGCCAGCAGCCAACCCGACACCTACAGGGGGCTCGGAGGCTACACCTTC. Its protein product is CASSQPDTYRGLGGYTF. Full variable domain (missing parts from reference TRBV11-2 and TRBJ1-2): EAGVAQSPRYKIIEKRQSVAFWCNPISGHATLYWYQQILGQGPKLLIQFQNNGVVDDSQLPKDRFSAERLKGVDSTLKIQPAKLEDSAVYLCASSQPDTYRGLGGYTFGSGTRLTVV.